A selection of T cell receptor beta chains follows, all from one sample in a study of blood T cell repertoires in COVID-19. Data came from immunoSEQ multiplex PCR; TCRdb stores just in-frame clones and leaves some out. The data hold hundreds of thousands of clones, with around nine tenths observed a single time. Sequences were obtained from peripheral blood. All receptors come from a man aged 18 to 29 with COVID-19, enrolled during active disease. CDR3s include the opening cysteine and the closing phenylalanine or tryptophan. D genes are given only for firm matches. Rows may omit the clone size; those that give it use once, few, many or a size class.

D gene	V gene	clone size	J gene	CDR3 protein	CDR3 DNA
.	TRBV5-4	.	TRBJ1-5	CASSLDRAQTQHF	TGTGCCAGCAGCTTGGACAGGGCCCAAACCCAGCATTTT
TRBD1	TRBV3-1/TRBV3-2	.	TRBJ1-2	CASSPGTGTLFTF	TGTGCCAGCAGCCCTGGGACAGGTACCCTTTTCACCTTC
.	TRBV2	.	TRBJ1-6	CASKRGEGSPLHF	TGTGCCAGCAAGCGGGGTGAAGGCTCACCCCTCCACTTT
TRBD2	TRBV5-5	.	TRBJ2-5	CASRTSGGETQYF	TGTGCCAGCAGGACTAGCGGAGGAGAGACCCAGTACTTC
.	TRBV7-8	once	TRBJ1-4	CASSLARAASNEKLFF	TGTGCCAGCAGCTTAGCGAGGGCCGCTTCTAATGAAAAACTGTTTTTT
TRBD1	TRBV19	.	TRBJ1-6	CASTSWDRNSPLHF	TGTGCCAGTACCTCATGGGACAGAAATTCACCCCTCCACTTT
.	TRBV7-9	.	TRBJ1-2	CASSSGSGTKGWGYTF	TGTGCCAGCAGCTCGGGGTCCGGGACTAAGGGGTGGGGCTACACCTTC
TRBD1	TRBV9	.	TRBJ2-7	CASSSATGTSYEQYF	TGTGCCAGCAGCTCTGCGACAGGGACGTCCTACGAGCAGTACTTC
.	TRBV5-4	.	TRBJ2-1	CASSSTAPNEQFF	TGTGCCAGCAGCTCTACCGCCCCCAATGAGCAGTTCTTC
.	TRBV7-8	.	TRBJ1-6	CASRNGTTNSPLHF	TGTGCCAGCAGAAACGGGACAACTAATTCACCCCTCCACTTT
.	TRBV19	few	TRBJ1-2	CASSDLRTAIYGYTF	TGTGCCAGTAGTGATTTGAGGACAGCGATCTATGGCTACACCTTC
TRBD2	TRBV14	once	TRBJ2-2	CASSQDKAGGLGELFF	TGTGCCAGCAGCCAAGATAAAGCGGGAGGACTCGGGGAGCTGTTTTTT
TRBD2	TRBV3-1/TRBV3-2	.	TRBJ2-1	CASSQDRLAPYNEQFF	TGTGCCAGCAGCCAAGATAGACTAGCCCCCTACAATGAGCAGTTCTTC
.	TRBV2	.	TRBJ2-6	CASSFVRSGANVLTF	TGTGCCAGCAGTTTCGTCCGCTCTGGGGCCAACGTCCTGACTTTC
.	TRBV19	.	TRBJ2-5	CASSPGFSETQYF	TGTGCCAGTAGTCCAGGGTTCTCGGAGACCCAGTACTTC
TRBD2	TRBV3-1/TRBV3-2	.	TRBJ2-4	CASSQETASGGKWGIQYF	TGTGCCAGCAGCCAAGAGACGGCTAGCGGGGGGAAATGGGGCATTCAGTACTTC
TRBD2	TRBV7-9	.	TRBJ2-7	CASSFAGGGSSYEQYF	TGTGCCAGCAGCTTCGCAGGCGGCGGGAGCTCCTACGAGCAGTACTTC
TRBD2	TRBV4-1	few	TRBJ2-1	CASSHFLAGVEQFF	TGCGCCAGCAGCCACTTTCTAGCGGGGGTTGAGCAGTTCTTC
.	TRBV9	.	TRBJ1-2	CASSVTEKNGYTF	TGTGCCAGCAGCGTAACAGAGAAGAATGGCTACACCTTC
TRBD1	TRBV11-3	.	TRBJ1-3	CASRSGTGKAGNTIYF	TGTGCCAGCAGATCCGGGACAGGGAAGGCTGGAAACACCATATATTTT
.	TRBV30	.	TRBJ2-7	CAWSGGQGSSYEQYF	TGTGCCTGGAGTGGGGGCCAGGGAAGCTCCTACGAGCAGTACTTC
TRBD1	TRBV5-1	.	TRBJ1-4	CASSSQGVTNEKLFF	TGCGCCAGCAGCTCCCAGGGGGTAACTAATGAAAAACTGTTTTTT
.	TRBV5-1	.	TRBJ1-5	CASSPGGNNQPQHF	TGCGCCAGCAGCCCCGGCGGAAACAATCAGCCCCAGCATTTT
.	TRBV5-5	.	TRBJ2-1	CASSSLSNEQFF	TGTGCCAGCAGCTCCTTATCCAATGAGCAGTTCTTC
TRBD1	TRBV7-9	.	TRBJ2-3	CASGQGADTQYF	TGTGCCAGTGGGCAGGGGGCAGATACGCAGTATTTT
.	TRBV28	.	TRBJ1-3	CASINGGERNTIYF	TGTGCCAGCATCAATGGAGGGGAAAGAAACACCATATATTTT
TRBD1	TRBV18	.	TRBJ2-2	CASSLGQGAIPGELFF	TGTGCCAGCTCTCTTGGACAGGGGGCGATTCCCGGGGAGCTGTTTTTT
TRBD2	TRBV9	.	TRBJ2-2	CASSVYSGIDTGELFF	TGTGCCAGCAGCGTTTATAGCGGGATAGACACCGGGGAGCTGTTTTTT
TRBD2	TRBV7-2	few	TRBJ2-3	CASSLVAGGRNTQYF	TGTGCCAGCAGCTTAGTAGCGGGGGGGCGGAATACGCAGTATTTT
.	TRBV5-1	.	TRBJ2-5	CASSLDRQETQYF	TGCGCCAGCAGTCTGGACAGACAAGAGACCCAGTACTTC
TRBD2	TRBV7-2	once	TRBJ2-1	CASSLVGLAGSYNEQFF	TGTGCCAGCAGCTTAGTGGGACTAGCGGGGTCATACAATGAGCAGTTCTTC
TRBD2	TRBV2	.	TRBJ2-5	CASIGTSDRVSETQYF	TGTGCCAGCATCGGGACTAGCGACCGGGTTTCAGAGACCCAGTACTTC
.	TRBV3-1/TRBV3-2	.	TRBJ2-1	CASSQLRSSYNEQFF	TGTGCCAGCAGCCAGCTACGGAGCTCCTACAATGAGCAGTTCTTC
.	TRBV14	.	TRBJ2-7	CASSQGGYREQYF	TGTGCCAGCAGCCAAGGAGGGTACCGCGAGCAGTACTTC
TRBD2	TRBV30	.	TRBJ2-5	CAWSPTGLAETQYF	TGTGCCTGGAGTCCCACGGGACTAGCGGAGACCCAGTACTTC
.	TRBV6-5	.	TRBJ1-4	CASRVLGAGEKLFF	TGTGCCAGCAGGGTCCTAGGGGCTGGTGAAAAACTGTTTTTT
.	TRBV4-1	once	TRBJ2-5	CASSQERQPGWGGTQYF	TGCGCCAGCAGCCAAGAACGACAGCCGGGTTGGGGTGGGACCCAGTACTTC
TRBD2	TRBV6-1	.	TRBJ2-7	CASSETVLAGGYEQYF	TGTGCCAGCAGTGAAACGGTTCTAGCGGGGGGCTACGAGCAGTACTTC